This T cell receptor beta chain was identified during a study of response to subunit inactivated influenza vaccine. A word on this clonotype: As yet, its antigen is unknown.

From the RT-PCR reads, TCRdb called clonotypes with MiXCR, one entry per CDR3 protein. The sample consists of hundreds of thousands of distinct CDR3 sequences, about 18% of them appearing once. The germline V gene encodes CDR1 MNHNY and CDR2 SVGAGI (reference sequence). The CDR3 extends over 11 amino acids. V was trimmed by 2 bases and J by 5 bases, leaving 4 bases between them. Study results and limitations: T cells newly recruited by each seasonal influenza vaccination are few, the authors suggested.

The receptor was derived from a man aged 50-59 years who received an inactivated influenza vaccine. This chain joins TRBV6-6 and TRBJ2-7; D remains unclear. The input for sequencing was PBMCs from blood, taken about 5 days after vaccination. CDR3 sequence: CASSYGHEQYF. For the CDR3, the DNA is TGTGCCAGCAGTTACGGTCACGAGCAGTACTTC.